A single sample is the source of the 21 T cell receptor beta chains below, sequenced in a study of blood T cell repertoires in COVID-19. Profiling relied on immunoSEQ multiplex PCR, and the TCRdb table lists in-frame clones only, not all of them. The sample lists about 120,000 clones, approximately 80% seen once, with about 4% in the top ten. Sequencing was done on a sample of peripheral blood. Receptors originate from a woman between 45 and 60 years old with acute or convalescent COVID-19.

The chain joins TRBV4-2 to TRBJ1-1, with D perhaps matching TRBD1 (5 bases). The germline V gene encodes CDR1 LGHNA and CDR2 YNFKEQ. There are 15 residues in the CDR3. V was shortened by 0 bases and J by 5 bases, with 13 bases between the two germline ends. CDR3 in DNA: TGTGCCAGCAGCCAAGAGGTCAGGGAAAGGACTGAAGCTTTCTTT. Encoded protein: CASSQEVRERTEAFF.

V gene TRBV23-1 combines with J gene TRBJ1-1, with 7 bases aligning to TRBD1. TRBV23-1 is filed as an ORF, its function uncertain. V shed 4 bases, J shed 6 bases, and the junction held 14 bases outside the gene matches. CDR3 size: 16 residues. CDR3 nucleotides: TGCGCCAGCAGTCCAGGACAGGTTGTTTGGGTCGCTGAAGCTTTCTTT. Encoded protein: CASSPGQVVWVAEAFF.

The rearrangement uses TRBV19 and TRBJ1-5; 10 bases are a match to TRBD1. Trimming at V came to 4 bases and at J to 4 bases, leaving 1 base not matched to a gene. Looked up from germline, CDR1 is LNHDA and CDR2 is SQIVND (reference sequence). There are 14 residues in the CDR3. CDR3 residues: CASSRTGGNQPQHF. Here the CDR3 DNA reads TGTGCCAGTAGTAGGACAGGGGGTAATCAGCCCCAGCATTTT.

The gene calls are TRBV4-1 and TRBJ2-3, with D perhaps TRBD2 (6 bases). The germline V gene has CDR1 MGHRA and CDR2 YSYEKL. The CDR3 has 15 residues. The V end lost 9 bases, the J end lost 2 bases, and 18 bases lay between the germline ends. The CDR3 nucleotides read TGCGCCAGTTCCCGGGGGTCGGCCTTCACAGATACGCAGTATTTT. Translated, it gives CASSRGSAFTDTQYF.

CDR3 sequence (DNA): TGTGCCAGCAGGGACAGATTTATCGCAACTAATGAAAAACTGTTTTTT. Protein: CASRDRFIATNEKLFF. V and J are TRBV28 and TRBJ1-4, with D possibly TRBD1 on 6 matching bases. The CDR3 runs to 16 residues. Looked up from germline, CDR1 is MDHEN and CDR2 is SYDVKM. Trimming removed 6 bases at V and 0 bases at J, with 14 bases between.

The table lists this clone with a few counts. V usage is TRBV2 and J usage is TRBJ1-5, with TRBD1 matching 9 bases. CDR1 SNHLY and CDR2 FYNNEI come from the germline V gene. The CDR3 extends over 13 amino acids. V shed 5 bases, J shed 6 bases, and the junction held 2 bases outside the gene matches. CDR3 protein: CASSTQGAQPQHF. As DNA, the CDR3 is TGTGCCAGCAGTACACAGGGGGCTCAGCCCCAGCATTTT.

The chain carries TRBV5-1 and TRBJ2-7; maybe TRBD2 (5 bases). Per the germline V gene, CDR1 is SGHRS and CDR2 is YFSETQ. The CDR3 is 16 residues long. The V end was cut by 4 bases, the J end by 6 bases, with 23 bases between. For the CDR3, the DNA is TGCGCCAGCAGCCCACGGCGACCCCTCGGACTTGGCGAGCAGTACTTC. Protein: CASSPRRPLGLGEQYF.

The J gene is TRBJ1-6, the V gene TRBV5-1; no reliable D call. Germline loops: CDR1 SGHRS, CDR2 YFSETQ. V was shortened by 0 bases and J by 5 bases, with 12 bases between the two germline ends. The CDR3 consists of 16 residues. This CDR3 reads CASSLDFQNNNSPLHF. The CDR3 nucleotides are TGCGCCAGCAGCTTGGATTTCCAGAACAATAATTCACCCCTCCACTTT.

V is TRBV5-1 and J is TRBJ2-1, with 12 bases matching TRBD2. This CDR3 spans 15 amino acids. The ends lost 3 bases at V and 5 bases at J; junction bases unmatched: 3. CDR1 and CDR2 (germline): SGHRS, YFSETQ. CDR3 bases: TGCGCCAGCAGCTACCGGACTAGCGGGGACAATGAGCAGTTCTTC. It codes for CASSYRTSGDNEQFF.

The chain employs TRBV6-5 and TRBJ1-5; no definite D call. The CDR3 contains 13 residues. V lost 5 bases, J lost 5 bases, and 10 bases lay in between. Per the germline V gene, CDR1 is MNHEY and CDR2 is SVGAGI. DNA of the CDR3: TGTGCCAGCAGTCCGTTTTCAGATCAGCCCCAGCATTTT. The encoded protein is CASSPFSDQPQHF.

The chain combines TRBV6-6 with TRBJ1-5; a weak D match, TRBD1 (6 bases). The CDR3 is made up of 16 amino acids. Trimming took 3 bases from V and 0 from J, leaving 12 bases between them. The V gene's germline CDR1 is MNHNY and CDR2 SVGAGI (reference sequence). The CDR3 nucleotides are TGTGCCAGCAGTTATAGGACAGCCGATAGCAATCAGCCCCAGCATTTT. Protein product: CASSYRTADSNQPQHF.

The genes are TRBV11-3 and TRBJ2-3; 7 nucleotides agree with TRBD2. Looked up from germline, CDR1 is SGHNT and CDR2 is YENEEA. This CDR3 contains 13 residues. V shed 5 bases, J shed 9 bases, and the junction held 8 bases outside the gene matches. Written as DNA, the CDR3 is TGTGCCAGCAGCACCAAACTAGCGTACACGCAGTATTTT. It is translated as CASSTKLAYTQYF.

This clone was seen more than once but under ten times. This sequence joins TRBV11-2 and TRBJ2-7; D unresolved. The CDR3 consists of 13 residues. Germline-derived CDR1 and CDR2 are SGHAT and FQNNGV. V lost 0 bases and J lost 12, with 15 bases in between. The CDR3 region has the DNA TGTGCCAGCAGCTTAGATCCTGCGGCTAGTCGGTACTTC. Its translation is CASSLDPAASRYF. Filled out from reference TRBV11-2 and TRBJ2-7, the complete variable domain reads EAGVAQSPRYKIIEKRQSVAFWCNPISGHATLYWYQQILGQGPKLLIQFQNNGVVDDSQLPKDRFSAERLKGVDSTLKIQPAKLEDSAVYLCASSLDPAASRYFGPGTRLTVT.

V usage is TRBV2 and J usage is TRBJ1-1; D is ambiguous. This CDR3 contains 12 residues. In germline, CDR1 is SNHLY, CDR2 FYNNEI. Trimming took off 3 bases at V and 8 bases at J, with 10 bases between the two ends. The chain's CDR3 is CASSDDRLEAFF. The CDR3 nucleotides read TGTGCCAGCAGTGATGACCGACTAGAAGCTTTCTTT. Together with reference TRBV2 and TRBJ1-1, the CDR3 gives the full variable domain: EPEVTQTPSHQVTQMGQEVILRCVPISNHLYFYWYRQILGQKVEFLVSFYNNEISEKSEIFDDQFSVERPDGSNFTLKIRSTKLEDSAMYFCASSDDRLEAFFGQGTRLTVV.

The chain combines TRBV5-1 with TRBJ1-3, with D perhaps TRBD1 (6 bases). This CDR3 region has 15 residues. Germline assignment: CDR1 SGHRS and CDR2 YFSETQ. V lost 2 bases and J lost 0, with 9 bases in between. The CDR3 sequence: CASSFGQTSGNTIYF. The CDR3 region has the DNA TGCGCCAGCAGCTTTGGACAGACCTCTGGAAACACCATATATTTT.

The chain joins TRBV6-1 to TRBJ2-1; 14 nucleotides align to TRBD2. CDR3 size: 16 residues. Germline V gene data show CDR1 as MNHNS and CDR2 as SASEGT. V lost 2 bases and J lost 6; bases outside the gene matches: 3. As DNA, the CDR3 is TGTGCCAGCAGTGAATTGGGACTAGCGGGAGCCAATGAGCAGTTCTTC. Translated: CASSELGLAGANEQFF.

The chain couples TRBV7-8 to TRBJ2-3; unclear D gene. The V end was cut by 6 bases, the J end by 0 bases, with 7 bases between. The germline V gene encodes CDR1 SGHVS and CDR2 FQNEAQ. This CDR3 has 13 amino acids. This chain's CDR3 is CASSSYSTDTQYF. CDR3 in DNA: TGTGCCAGCAGTAGTTACAGCACAGATACGCAGTATTTT.

This clone was found once. The chain couples TRBV5-4 to TRBJ2-2; the match to TRBD2 covers 10 bases. Germline trimming cut 5 bases from V and 2 bases from J; bases unmatched to any gene: 6. The CDR3 loop spans 16 amino acids. Germline V gives CDR1 SGHNT, CDR2 YYREEE (reference sequence). The CDR3 DNA is TGTGCCAGCAGAAGACTAGCGGGTGGCAACACCGGGGAGCTGTTTTTT. This gives the protein CASRRLAGGNTGELFF.

The chain employs TRBV5-1 and TRBJ1-2, with D maybe TRBD1 (6 bases). V gave up 4 bases and J gave up 5 bases, with 15 bases separating them. Germline V lookup: CDR1 SGHRS, CDR2 YFSETQ. This CDR3 spans 14 amino acids. Here the CDR3 DNA reads TGCGCCAGCAGCACTCAACAGGGCCCGTATGGCTACACCTTC. Its protein product is CASSTQQGPYGYTF.

The chain recombines TRBV5-1 with TRBJ2-3; TRBD1 aligns across 10 bases. Germline CDR1 and CDR2: SGHRS and YFSETQ. V lost 0 bases, J lost 3 bases, and 4 bases stayed unmatched. CDR3 length: 16 residues. CDR3 residues: CASSLVGQGLTDTQYF. The CDR3 bases are TGCGCCAGCAGCTTGGTGGGACAGGGGTTGACAGATACGCAGTATTTT.

The chain uses TRBV5-1 and TRBJ2-7; perhaps TRBD2 as D (6 bases). This CDR3 has 16 amino acids. Germline V CDR1 and CDR2: SGHRS, YFSETQ. Trimming took off 0 bases at V and 0 bases at J, with 13 bases between the two ends. The CDR3 protein is CASSLAGRGFSYEQYF. The CDR3 DNA reads TGCGCCAGCAGCTTGGCGGGGCGGGGCTTCTCCTACGAGCAGTACTTC.